This TCR beta chain was captured by sequencing in a study of a mutant IDH1 vaccine in newly diagnosed glioma. The wider study: Sex among treated patients split approximately 62% male, about 40% female; mean age was around 40 years. Study findings and constraints: There seemed to be no relation between pseudoprogression and changes in top peripheral T cell clonotypes.

Generated by immunoSEQ multiplex PCR, the TCRdb table keeps only in-frame clones and is missing some. The sample has around 94,000 clones, over 85% seen once; the top ten hold roughly 0.74%. On this clone: Antigen unknown.

Trimming took 4 bases from V and 6 from J, leaving 3 bases between them. This CDR3 has 10 residues. Time point reported: week 47, end of study. Vaccine doses each comprised 300 ug of mutant IDH1 20-mer peptide, with topical imiquimod. The vaccination schedule gave patients eight doses in weeks 1, 3, 5, 7, 11, 15, 19 and 23. The chain employs TRBV23-1 and TRBJ2-5; D is unclear. TRBV23-1 is an open reading frame, and its role is uncertain. The sequences come from PBMCs, collected from a glioma patient whose treatment included an IDH1 peptide vaccine. The source of this sequence is a woman between 50 and 59 years old with glioma. This CDR3 is CASSLKTQYF. CDR3 in DNA: TGCGCCAGCAGTCTTAAGACCCAGTACTTC.